Following are 27 T cell receptor beta chains from one sample sequenced in a study of T-cell reconstitution after alpha-beta-depleted transplantation in children. A TCRbeta library incorporating unique molecular identifiers was prepared. TCRdb re-called the PCR reads with MiXCR, one entry per CDR3 protein. Here the sample spans about 540,000 distinct CDR3 sequences, 18% being singletons. The sample was PBMCs from the stem cell graft donor, taken from the stem cell graft. These receptors were obtained from a human donor who donated a stem cell graft to a child with acute lymphoblastic leukemia.

This rearrangement joins TRBV4-2 to TRBJ2-7; possibly TRBD1 for D (6 bases). CDR3 size: 15 residues. The V end lost 0 bases, the J end lost 7 bases, and 16 bases lay between the germline ends. Germline loops: CDR1 LGHNA, CDR2 YNFKEQ. CDR3 loop: CASSQDWPYQGEQYF. CDR3 nucleotide sequence: TGTGCCAGCAGCCAAGATTGGCCATATCAGGGGGAGCAGTACTTC.

The chain recombines TRBV9 with TRBJ2-5; 7 bases agree with TRBD1. Germline V gene lookup returns CDR1 SGDLS and CDR2 YYNGEE. Trimming cost V 8 bases and J 0 bases; bases outside gene matches: 1. CDR3 length: 12 residues. Here the CDR3 DNA reads TGTGCCAGGGGGACAGACCAAGAGACCCAGTACTTC. This gives the protein CARGTDQETQYF.

Details on this clonotype: Because the CDR3 is missing its conserved closing phenylalanine or tryptophan, this is likely a read error. The chain links TRBV20-1 to TRBJ1-1; D gene uncertain. Trimming removed 0 bases from V and 3 bases from J, with 14 bases in between. This CDR3 is 15 amino acids long. Per germline, CDR1 DFQATT and CDR2 SNEGSKA (reference sequence). The CDR3 DNA is TGCAGTGCTAGAGATTTGCGGGGTCAGGACACTGAAGCTTTCTTG. Translation: CSARDLRGQDTEAFL.

The V and J genes are TRBV12-3 or TRBV12-4 and TRBJ2-1; D unresolved. V lost 9 bases to trimming and J lost 9 bases, with 12 bases between them. The CDR3 has 11 residues. In DNA form, the CDR3 reads TGTGCCAGTATGACCGCTAGTGAGCAGTTCTTC. It is translated as CASMTASEQFF.

This clonotype was detected a few times. The chain employs TRBV2 and TRBJ2-7, with D maybe TRBD1 (6 bases). Trimming removed 6 bases from V and 2 bases from J, with 14 bases in between. This CDR3 contains 14 residues. Germline V CDR1 and CDR2: SNHLY, FYNNEI. The DNA for the CDR3 is TGTGCCAGCAGCCACGGGACAAACACCTACGAGCAGTACTTC. It encodes CASSHGTNTYEQYF.

The chain employs TRBV4-2 and TRBJ2-1, with 8 bases that match TRBD2. V dropped 3 bases and J dropped 7; count of bases not matched to a gene: 5. CDR1 LGHNA and CDR2 YNFKEQ come from the germline V gene. The CDR3 extends over 14 amino acids. The CDR3 nucleotides are TGTGCCAGCAGCCAGGCCGGGACTAGAAATGAGCAGTTCTTC. Protein sequence: CASSQAGTRNEQFF.

The chain has TRBV7-2 and TRBJ2-5; 9 positions agree with TRBD1. Germline CDR1 is SGHTA and CDR2 is FQGNSA. The CDR3 spans 16 residues. The ends lost 2 bases at V and 4 bases at J; junction bases unmatched: 8. In DNA form, the CDR3 reads TGTGCCAGCAGCTTAAGGGGACAGGGAGGACGAGAGACCCAGTACTTC. Translating it yields CASSLRGQGGRETQYF. The full variable domain, in which reference TRBV7-2 and TRBJ2-5 provide the parts outside the CDR3, is GAGVSQSPSNKVTEKGKDVELRCDPISGHTALYWYRQSLGQGLEFLIYFQGNSAPDKSGLPSDRFSAERTGGSVSTLTIQRTQQEDSAVYLCASSLRGQGGRETQYFGPGTRLLVL.

The rearrangement links TRBV20-1 to TRBJ2-4, with 8 positions matching TRBD2. The CDR3 runs 17 residues. Unmatched junction bases numbered 17, after V lost 3 bases and J lost 7 bases. Germline-derived CDR1 and CDR2 are DFQATT and SNEGSKA (reference sequence). The CDR3 here is CSASALGTGGPGNIQYF. The CDR3 DNA is TGCAGTGCTAGTGCGTTGGGGACGGGAGGGCCTGGGAACATTCAGTACTTC.

The chain joins TRBV20-1 to TRBJ1-2; D not certain. Germline V CDR1 and CDR2: DFQATT, SNEGSKA (reference sequence). The ends were cut back, 2 bases at V and 0 bases at J, with 13 bases in the middle. The CDR3 has 15 amino acids. The CDR3 reads CSARSSGETNYGYTF. The CDR3 coding sequence is TGCAGTGCTAGATCCAGCGGAGAAACTAACTATGGCTACACCTTC.

The J gene is TRBJ2-7, the V gene TRBV4-1; D possibly corresponds to TRBD1 (7 bases). V lost 8 bases, J lost 2 bases, and 16 bases lay in between. There are 14 residues in the CDR3. Germline CDR1 and CDR2: MGHRA and YSYEKL. The CDR3 DNA sequence: TGCGCCAGCTACGGCAGGGGGGCAGCCTACGAGCAGTACTTC. Its protein product is CASYGRGAAYEQYF.

This clonotype was seen only a few times. This chain links TRBV27 with TRBJ2-5; TRBD2 aligns across 15 bases. The CDR3 runs 17 residues. The germline V gene encodes CDR1 MNHEY and CDR2 SMNVEV (reference sequence). V lost 5 bases to trimming and J lost 5 bases; unmatched junction nucleotides: 9. The DNA for the CDR3 is TGTGCCAGCAGTCCCCCCTTGGGGACTAGCGGGAGGGAGACCCAGTACTTC. Translating gives CASSPPLGTSGRETQYF.

Only a few counts were recorded for this clonotype. J is TRBJ2-2 and V is TRBV27; possibly TRBD2 for D (6 bases). In germline, CDR1 is MNHEY, CDR2 SMNVEV (reference sequence). The CDR3 runs to 14 residues. Deletions cut 2 bases from V and 6 bases from J, with 10 bases between. The CDR3 region is CASSLGGAAGELFF. The DNA of the CDR3 is TGTGCCAGCAGTTTAGGCGGGGCCGCCGGGGAGCTGTTTTTT.

The chain uses TRBV7-2 and TRBJ2-3; D is ambiguous. V shed 1 base and J shed 4 bases, with 12 bases lying between them. The CDR3 length is 15 residues. Per germline, CDR1 SGHTA and CDR2 FQGNSA. DNA for the CDR3: TGTGCCAGCAGCTTAGTCGTATCGTCACCAGATACGCAGTATTTT. Its translation is CASSLVVSSPDTQYF.

This clonotype was found a few times. This sequence joins TRBV9 and TRBJ2-1; 13 positions match TRBD2. CDR1 is SGDLS, CDR2 YYNGEE, per germline. V was clipped by 4 bases and J by 4 bases; unmatched bases: 8. The CDR3 contains 17 residues. Here the CDR3 DNA reads TGTGCCAGCAGCCCCCAAGGACTAGCGGGGGAATACAATGAGCAGTTCTTC. Protein: CASSPQGLAGEYNEQFF.

A few counts support this clonotype. The chain combines TRBV10-2 with TRBJ1-1; D is perhaps TRBD1 (5 bases). Germline CDR1 reads WSHSY; CDR2 reads SAAADI. Trimming stripped 0 bases from V and 3 bases from J, with 11 bases between. CDR3 length: 15 residues. CDR3 sequence reads: CASSESKGRDTEAFF. As DNA, the CDR3 is TGCGCCAGCAGTGAGTCTAAGGGGCGCGACACTGAAGCTTTCTTT.

The chain is built from TRBV3-1 and TRBJ2-3, with TRBD1 matching over 8 bases. Losses at the gene ends were 0 bases for V and 3 bases for J; bases not matched to a gene: 8. The CDR3 has 17 residues. Germline CDR1 is LGHDT and CDR2 is YNNKEL (reference sequence). The CDR3 loop is CASSQDLRTGRTDTQYF. In nucleotides, the CDR3 is TGTGCCAGCAGCCAAGATCTTCGGACAGGGAGAACAGATACGCAGTATTTT.

The V and J genes are TRBV15 and TRBJ2-1; TRBD2 agrees at 14 bases. The CDR3 consists of 17 residues. The V gene's germline CDR1 is LNHNV and CDR2 YYDKDF (reference sequence). V was clipped by 5 bases and J by 4 bases; unmatched bases: 7. CDR3 coding DNA: TGTGCCACCAGCGTCGGGACTAGCGGGAGTTGGTACAATGAGCAGTTCTTC. It encodes CATSVGTSGSWYNEQFF.

This chain uses TRBV20-1 with TRBJ2-7; 8 bases match TRBD2. J was trimmed by 3 bases and V by 3 bases; bases with no gene match: 4. The CDR3 has 13 residues. Germline loops: CDR1 DFQATT, CDR2 SNEGSKA (reference sequence). CDR3 protein: CSASSGVSYEQYF. The CDR3 DNA reads as TGCAGTGCTAGTAGCGGGGTGAGCTACGAGCAGTACTTC.

This clonotype was found a few times. The chain carries TRBV18 and TRBJ1-5; D possibly corresponds to TRBD1 (5 bases). V was shortened by 6 bases and J by 2 bases, with 14 bases between the two germline ends. This CDR3 comprises 15 residues. Germline V gene sequence: CDR1 KGHSH, CDR2 LQKENI. The CDR3 DNA follows: TGTGCCAGCTCTCACAAGGGGTCTGGCAATCAGCCCCAGCATTTT. Protein: CASSHKGSGNQPQHF.

The chain links TRBV20-1 to TRBJ1-5; D gene uncertain. With 5 bases removed from V and 0 bases from J, the gap between germline ends came to 14 bases. In germline, CDR1 is DFQATT, CDR2 SNEGSKA (reference sequence). The length of the CDR3 is 15 residues. This CDR3 is CSARPSVGSNQPQHF. The DNA of the CDR3 is TGCAGTGCTCGGCCGAGTGTCGGTAGCAATCAGCCCCAGCATTTT.

This clonotype was seen more than once but under ten times. V and J are TRBV19 and TRBJ2-7; no firm D call. The V end lost 8 bases, the J end lost 3 bases, and 8 bases lay between the germline ends. The CDR3 extends over 11 amino acids. CDR1 and CDR2 from the germline V gene are LNHDA and SQIVND (reference sequence). The CDR3 here is CASGSGYEQYF. The CDR3 nucleotides are TGTGCCAGTGGGTCGGGCTACGAGCAGTACTTC.

This clonotype was picked up a small number of times. The V gene is TRBV9, the J gene TRBJ2-5; 12 bases are a match to TRBD2. This CDR3 region has 14 residues. The V segment lost 4 bases and the J segment 3 bases; nucleotides outside the gene matches: 1. Germline lookup yields CDR1 SGDLS and CDR2 YYNGEE. The DNA of the CDR3 is TGTGCCAGCAGCCGGACTAGCGGGAAAGAGACCCAGTACTTC. Encoded protein: CASSRTSGKETQYF.

This chain uses TRBV5-5 with TRBJ1-2; 9 nucleotides line up with TRBD1. Trimming took 0 bases from V and 5 from J; bases not matched to a gene: 8. This CDR3 has 16 residues. Germline lookup yields CDR1 SGHKS and CDR2 YYEKEE (reference sequence). This CDR3 is CASSLASRDRAYGYTF. CDR3 bases: TGTGCCAGCAGCTTGGCGTCGCGGGACAGGGCATATGGCTACACCTTC.

The chain employs TRBV20-1 and TRBJ2-3; possibly TRBD2 for D (6 bases). Trimming took 6 bases from V and 1 from J, leaving 14 bases between them. Germline V gives CDR1 DFQATT, CDR2 SNEGSKA (reference sequence). This CDR3 is 14 amino acids long. CDR3 residues: CSATGGTGTDTQYF. The CDR3 nucleotides read TGCAGTGCCACCGGAGGGACGGGCACAGATACGCAGTATTTT.

This chain links TRBV11-2 with TRBJ2-3; TRBD2 matches at 8 bases. The CDR3 has 15 residues. Germline V CDR1 and CDR2: SGHAT, FQNNGV. With V trimmed by 4 bases and J by 5 bases, 8 bases remained unmatched. This CDR3 reads CASSYLPTSGDTQYF. CDR3 coding DNA: TGTGCCAGCAGCTACTTACCAACTAGCGGAGATACGCAGTATTTT.

This clonotype has only a few counts. This sequence joins TRBV20-1 and TRBJ2-5; D is unclear. V lost 6 bases and J 5 bases, leaving 10 bases between the germline ends. The CDR3 is 11 residues long. Germline V lookup: CDR1 DFQATT, CDR2 SNEGSKA (reference sequence). The DNA of the CDR3 is TGCAGTGCAAAGGACGGGGAGACCCAGTACTTC. As protein: CSAKDGETQYF.

The chain is built from TRBV20-1 and TRBJ2-2, with D uncertain. The CDR3 consists of 16 residues. Trimming shortened V by 6 bases and J by 4 bases, and 21 bases separated the two germline ends. Germline values: CDR1 DFQATT, CDR2 SNEGSKA (reference sequence). The CDR3 loop reads CSAQLPLNRGTGELFF. The DNA for the CDR3 is TGCAGTGCCCAACTTCCCTTGAATAGAGGCACCGGGGAGCTGTTTTTT.